The entry that follows covers one TCR beta chain sequence. The antigen is unknown. The CDR3 is 16 amino acids. Germline lookup yields CDR1 LNHNV and CDR2 YYDKDF (reference sequence). V was shortened by 0 bases and J by 3 bases, with 12 bases between the two germline ends. Sorted populations comprised CD4+ and CD8+ T cells obtained from PBMCs. Extraction of RNA preceded its reverse transcription into cDNA, which served as the sequencing template. Assay: immunoSEQ multiplex PCR; the TCRdb copy retains only in-frame clones and omits some. The table lists more than 100,000 clones, 55% of them singletons, with about 8.8% in the top ten. The sample is drawn from a study of CD8+ T cells in alopecia areata. Study results and caveats: The study also sequences resident alphabeta T cells of normal skin in scalp samples. Clonality in lesional scalp, especially alopecia totalis/universalis, exceeded that of normal scalp.

The sample comprised CD4+ T cells sorted from blood. The chain recombines TRBV15 with TRBJ2-1, with D unresolved. The sequence derives from a human donor in good health. The CDR3 bases are TGTGCCACCAGCAGAGATAGTCAGTCCAACTACAATGAGCAGTTCTTC. Its translation: CATSRDSQSNYNEQFF.